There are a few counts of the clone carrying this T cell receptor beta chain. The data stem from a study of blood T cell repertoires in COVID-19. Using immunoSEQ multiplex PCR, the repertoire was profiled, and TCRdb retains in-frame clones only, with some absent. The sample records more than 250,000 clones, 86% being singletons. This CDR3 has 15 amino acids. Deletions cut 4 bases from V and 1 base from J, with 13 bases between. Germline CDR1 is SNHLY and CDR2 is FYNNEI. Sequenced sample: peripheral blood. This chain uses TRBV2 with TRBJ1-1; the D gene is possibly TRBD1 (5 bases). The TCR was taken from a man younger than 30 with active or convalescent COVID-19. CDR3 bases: TGTGCCAGCAGTGCCCTAGGGGCACGGAACACTGAAGCTTTCTTT. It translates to CASSALGARNTEAFF.